The TCR beta chain described here comes from a study of cytomegalovirus exposure and HLA in healthy donors. Study-wide results and caveats: Most TCR beta V segments were productive about 90% or about 30% of the time in an earlier analysis. What a later analysis reportedly showed was that an Asian-associated ancestry cluster had fewer N-insertions than the approximately 720-donor mean.

With 5 bases clipped from V and 6 bases from J, the junction kept 11 bases outside the gene matches. From germline, CDR1 is SEHNR and CDR2 FQNEAQ (reference sequence). The CDR3 is made up of 16 amino acids. Worth noting for this clone: Its antigen remains unknown.

The PCR ran on 60 Vbeta and 13 Jbeta primers. The assay was immunoSEQ multiplex PCR, and TCRdb's table has in-frame clones only and misses some. The sample has 50,000 to 65,000 clones; just under 75% are singletons. The chain couples TRBV7-9 to TRBJ1-2, with 11 bases fitting TRBD1. The clonotype was recovered from a woman aged 25 to 39 in good health and CMV-seronegative. Sequencing was performed on PBMCs. The chain's CDR3 is CASSRTGGLVVDGYTF. The CDR3 nucleotides are TGTGCCAGCAGCCGGACAGGGGGCCTCGTTGTGGATGGCTACACCTTC.